Described below is a single T cell receptor beta chain sequence and its context. The clone's antigen remains unknown. Base qualities are not recorded, but no much larger clone differs from it by a single base. The method behind the library was the immunoSEQ multiplex PCR assay. The multiplex PCR relied on a mix of 60 forward primers for TCR Vbeta segments and 13 reverse primers for TCR Jbeta segments. Amplification of the CDR3 region of rearranged TCR beta genes was performed with a multiplex PCR assay on genomic DNA. Amplified TCR beta libraries were sequenced as 87-base-pair reads on the Illumina HiSeq System. The authors processed their data as follows. A later analysis tallied 70 million to 100 million unique TCR beta chains across the 640 or so repertoires, and approximately 11 million of those chains were shared by two or more donors. To remove PCR and sequencing errors, raw reads were error-corrected and collapsed into unique sequences using a nearest-neighbor algorithm that merged closely related sequences. To assign V, D and J gene segments, CDR3 sequences were aligned to IMGT reference sequences. For a sequence to be retained, a match of at least six nucleotides to both a V gene segment and a J gene segment was required. Rearrangements were classified as productive when the CDR3 lacked stop codons and remained in frame with V and J, and all other rearrangements were classified as non-productive. Following IMGT convention, CDR3 was defined as the stretch from the second conserved V-encoded cysteine to the conserved J-encoded phenylalanine. Sequences without an unambiguous match to a single V gene segment were excluded from the earlier analysis of a few hundred of the donors. In an earlier analysis of a few hundred of the donors, V segments were called functional above 56.7% productive rearrangements and were called segregating when the between-donor standard deviation exceeded 5%. A statistical classification framework was built for diagnosing cytomegalovirus status from the catalog of TCR beta chain sequences. A later analysis assigned V and J genes by comparing TCR nucleotide sequences with IMGT/GENE-DB human TR gene sequences. A later analysis assigned CDR3 sequences and most-parsimonious VDJ recombination scenarios with the TCRdist pipeline. In a later analysis, each TCR beta chain was defined by its CDR3 amino acid sequence together with its V-gene family, and reads lacking a unique V-gene family were excluded. To address suspected cross-contamination and a sequencing artifact, a later analysis removed 550 to 750 highly shared, low-generation-probability nucleotide sequences. In a later analysis, a clonal expansion index was calculated for each public chain from normalized within-repertoire ranks of inferred template counts. Generation probabilities in a later analysis came from a VDJ recombination model fitted to out-of-frame rearrangements, and those results were checked against IGoR. A later analysis scored TCR-TCR, TCR-HLA and TCR-CMV co-occurrence with hypergeometric tests, applying a repertoire-size bias correction to TCR pairs. To estimate false discovery rates, a later analysis permuted the HLA or CMV assignments 20 times. A later analysis grouped co-occurring TCRs with DBSCAN, adding TCRdist sequence similarity when clustering within HLA-allele-positive subsets. Repertoires with fewer than 30,000 or more than 120,000 public chains were left out of co-occurrence clustering, as were about 5 repertoires with anomalous nucleotide sharing. The table was pulled from immuneACCESS by TCRdb, which kept in-frame rearrangements only. Such tables lose some clones; where checked, under half of the loss comes from unresolved V genes, and the rest has no known cause. The DNA was the basis for D and trimming; V, J and clone size are from that table. The sample includes 120,000 or so clones, with roughly a sixth observed a single time. About 3% of the sample belongs to the ten largest clones.

These data originate in a study of cytomegalovirus exposure and HLA in healthy donors (dated by TCRdb to about 2017). Notes on the research overall: An earlier analysis of under 600 of the donors reported approximately 290 Gb of sequence data and some 100 million unique TCR beta sequences from some 180 million T cells. Approximately 310 gigabases of sequencing data and 70 million to 100 million unique TCR sequences were included in an early release covering several hundred HLA-typed donors. The genetic ancestry cluster associated with self-reported Caucasian donors included roughly four fifths of the 398 genotyped donors. The study aimed to test whether cataloging public T cell receptors could reveal signatures of past pathogen exposure. The study used immunosequencing to profile the T cell repertoires of under 700 subjects and linked those repertoires to cytomegalovirus serostatus. In addition to the first cohort of 666 subjects, a separate validation cohort of 130 or so different subjects was used. High-throughput TCR immunosequencing, statistical association of individual TCRs with disease status, and machine learning were combined to predict cytomegalovirus infection status. A later analysis re-examined previously published TCR beta repertoires from over 500 donors and added high-resolution HLA genotyping to investigate patterns of TCR occurrence. In the later analysis, no new phenotypic data were used to find candidate immune exposures; instead, reliance was placed on TCR beta sequences and their occurrence across donors. An earlier analysis of nearly 600 of the donors applied high-throughput TCR beta sequencing to assess whether each TCR beta V gene segment acted as functional or pseudogenic. Donor age, sex, ethnicity and CMV serostatus were collected together with the repertoire data. In a later genetic analysis, genome-wide SNP genotypes for about three fifths of the 666 donors were used, and that subset was treated as a discovery cohort. Every discovery cohort repertoire had been produced on one sequencing platform. Both class I and class II loci were covered by HLA typing, at four-digit resolution. The number of typed donors differed by locus: about 620-640 for A, B, C, DRB1 and DQB1; 500 to 550 for DQA1; 606 for DPA1; and about 450 for DPB1. Roughly 5 DR-DQ haplotypes were treated as single units for association and clustering because of strong linkage in the cohort. Across 398 genotyped donors of the cohort, an average of about 240,000 unique TCR beta nucleotide sequences per donor were sequenced, and 15% to 20% of those sequences were non-productive. Broader findings and caveats from the paper: According to a later analysis, TCR association rates differed among HLA loci, with DRB1 alleles showing the most associated TCRs and HLA-C alleles showing the fewest. For the cohort, immune exposure information was limited to CMV serostatus. In both the original and validation cohorts, the classifier was reported to diagnose cytomegalovirus status with high specificity and sensitivity. The authors suggested that the approach could potentially be extended to other disease states and immunological phenotypes. Most CMV-associated TCR beta chains appeared to be HLA-restricted in a later analysis, and the HLA associations seemed to be driven largely by CMV exposure. Across donors, most TCR sequences were observed very rarely, whereas some public TCRs were present in many individuals. According to a later analysis, parvovirus B19, influenza, CMV and Epstein-Barr virus appeared linked to several top co-occurrence clusters. Some IMGT-functional V segments, including TRBV6-2 and TRBV6-3, could not be told apart with the 87-base-pair reads, so those segments were excluded. In a later analysis, HLA-associated TCR beta chains were found to be more clonally expanded and to have lower generation probabilities than equally common non-associated chains. Broadly in line with IMGT annotations, most TCR beta V segments showed up in productive rearrangements about 87% or about 30% of the time in an earlier analysis of around 550 of the donors. A further reported finding was that TCR beta sequences accurately predicted the HLA-A and HLA-B alleles for most subjects in the first cohort. A later genetic analysis reported fewer N-insertions in productive TCRs among donors in an Asian-associated ancestry cluster than the roughly 620-donor mean. Assigning TCR associations to individual alleles was difficult when HLA alleles, especially DR and DQ, strongly co-occurred. A later genetic analysis associated a missense DCLRE1C variant with V-gene and J-gene trimming of TCR beta chains, and an independent cohort replicated the association. In a later analysis, some 17,000 TCR beta sequences were associated with specific HLA alleles at a false discovery rate of 0.05. In vitro tests confirmed that a few of the cytomegalovirus-associated TCR beta chains recognize cytomegalovirus antigens. Roughly uniform sequencing depth across donors was assumed in presence/absence analyses, although this assumption may not hold. The sequencing pipeline was judged likely to have produced a cluster of highly shared sequence variants as a technical artifact. HLA typing was unavailable for some donors at each locus, so association tests used only the typed subset. This cohort had only TCR beta chains sequenced, and the lack of alpha or paired-chain data limited which features could be detected. Correlated functional status among segregating V segments might be attributable to linkage disequilibrium, but an unknown experimental factor could not be ruled out. Because counts were too low, approximately 18 rarely observed V segments, including chromosome 9 orphons, were excluded from the earlier analysis of some 540 of the donors. The study listed approximately 150 TCR beta chains as associated with cytomegalovirus.

Taken from the germline V gene (reference sequence), the CDR1 and CDR2 loops are MNHEY and SMNVEV. Relative to germline, V is missing 6 bases and J is missing 0 bases, with 8 bases of the junction outside any gene match. The CDR3 runs 16 amino acids, cysteine and phenylalanine included. Left in the record is the CDR3 DNA by itself, 48 bases read in frame from the first base. In total, approximately 690 healthy bone marrow donors made up the cohort. At the time of sampling, all cohort members were nominally healthy, though unrecorded immune exposures were likely present. The donor was CMV seropositive and belonged to the group of 270 or so seropositive cohort members. A peripheral blood sample was provided by each donor, and peripheral blood mononuclear cells were used for TCR beta sequencing. Genomic DNA was extracted from the blood cell samples with the Qiagen DNeasy Blood Extraction Kit.

Recombination linked TRBV27 to TRBJ2-7, with 10 middle bases fitting TRBD1. Input material: PBMCs. The sequence came from a female donor in good health and CMV-seropositive. The nucleotide sequence reads as follows: TGTGCCAGCAGGCCCCAGACAGGGGGCGCCTCCTACGAGCAGTACTTC. Its protein reads: CASRPQTGGASYEQYF.